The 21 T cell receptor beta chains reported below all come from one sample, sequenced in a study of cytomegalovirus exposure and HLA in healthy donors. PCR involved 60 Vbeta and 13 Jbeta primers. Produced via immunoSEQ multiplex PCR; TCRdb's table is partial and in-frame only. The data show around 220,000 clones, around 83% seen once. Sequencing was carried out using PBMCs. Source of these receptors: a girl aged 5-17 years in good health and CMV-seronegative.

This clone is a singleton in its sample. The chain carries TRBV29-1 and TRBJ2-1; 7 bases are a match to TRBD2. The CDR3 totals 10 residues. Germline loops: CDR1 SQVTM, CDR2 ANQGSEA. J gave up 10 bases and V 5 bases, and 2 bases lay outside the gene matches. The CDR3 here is CSVLGGEQFF. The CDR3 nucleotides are TGCAGCGTTCTGGGGGGGGAGCAGTTCTTC.

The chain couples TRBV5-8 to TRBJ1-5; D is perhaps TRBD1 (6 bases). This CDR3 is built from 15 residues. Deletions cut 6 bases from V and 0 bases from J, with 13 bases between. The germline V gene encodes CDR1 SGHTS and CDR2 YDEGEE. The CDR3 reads CASNLGTTSNQPQHF. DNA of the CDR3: TGTGCCAGCAACCTCGGGACAACTAGCAATCAGCCCCAGCATTTT.

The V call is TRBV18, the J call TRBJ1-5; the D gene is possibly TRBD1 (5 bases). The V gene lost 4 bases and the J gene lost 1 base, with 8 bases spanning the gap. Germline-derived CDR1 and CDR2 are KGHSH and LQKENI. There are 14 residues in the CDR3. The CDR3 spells CASSRSGSNQPQHF. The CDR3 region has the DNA TGTGCCAGCTCACGGTCAGGGAGCAATCAGCCCCAGCATTTT.

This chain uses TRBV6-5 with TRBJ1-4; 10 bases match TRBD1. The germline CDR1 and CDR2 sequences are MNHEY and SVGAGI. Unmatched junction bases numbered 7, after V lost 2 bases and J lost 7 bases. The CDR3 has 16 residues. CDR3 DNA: TGTGCCAGCAGTTACGCCGGACAGGGGGTTGGTGAAAAACTGTTTTTT. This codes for CASSYAGQGVGEKLFF.

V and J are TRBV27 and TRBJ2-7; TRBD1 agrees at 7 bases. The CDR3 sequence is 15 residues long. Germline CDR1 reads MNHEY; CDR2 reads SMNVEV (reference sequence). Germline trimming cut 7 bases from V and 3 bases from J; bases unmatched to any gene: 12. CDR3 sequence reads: CASKGRGQVLYEQYF. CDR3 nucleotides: TGTGCCAGCAAGGGCCGAGGACAGGTTCTCTACGAGCAGTACTTC.

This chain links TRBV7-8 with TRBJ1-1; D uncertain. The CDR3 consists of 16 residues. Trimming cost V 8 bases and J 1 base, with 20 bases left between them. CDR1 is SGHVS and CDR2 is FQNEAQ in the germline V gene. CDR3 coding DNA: TGTGCCAGCGTATCTAATAGAGGCGTTAAGAACACTGAAGCTTTCTTT. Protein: CASVSNRGVKNTEAFF.

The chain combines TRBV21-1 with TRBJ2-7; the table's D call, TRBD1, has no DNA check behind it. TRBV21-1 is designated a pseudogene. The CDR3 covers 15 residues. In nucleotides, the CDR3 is TGTGCCAGCAGCATGCGGACAGCCATAACCTACGAGCAGTACTTC. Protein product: CASSMRTAITYEQYF.

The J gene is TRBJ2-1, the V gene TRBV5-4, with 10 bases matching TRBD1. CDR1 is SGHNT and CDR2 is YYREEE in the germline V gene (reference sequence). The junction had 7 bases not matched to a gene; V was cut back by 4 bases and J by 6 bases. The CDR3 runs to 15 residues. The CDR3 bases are TGTGCCAGCAGCCAGGACAGGGGGGGAGGCAATGAGCAGTTCTTC. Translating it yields CASSQDRGGGNEQFF.

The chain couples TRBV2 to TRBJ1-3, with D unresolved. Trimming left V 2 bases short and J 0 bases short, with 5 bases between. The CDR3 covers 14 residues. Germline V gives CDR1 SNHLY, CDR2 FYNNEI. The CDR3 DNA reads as TGTGCCAGCAGTGAATACAGCTCTGGAAACACCATATATTTT. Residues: CASSEYSSGNTIYF.

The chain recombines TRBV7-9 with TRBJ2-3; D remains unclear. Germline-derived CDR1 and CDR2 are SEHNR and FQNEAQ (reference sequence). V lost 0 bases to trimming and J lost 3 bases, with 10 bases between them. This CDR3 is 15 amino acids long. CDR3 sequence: CASSLAHSGTDTQYF. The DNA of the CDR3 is TGTGCCAGCAGCTTAGCGCACTCCGGGACAGATACGCAGTATTTT.

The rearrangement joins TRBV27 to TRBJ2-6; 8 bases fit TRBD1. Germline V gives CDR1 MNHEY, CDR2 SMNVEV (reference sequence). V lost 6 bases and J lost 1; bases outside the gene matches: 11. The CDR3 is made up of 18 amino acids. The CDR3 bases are TGTGCCAGCAGAAAACGGACAGGGAAAGGTTCTGGGGCCAACGTCCTGACTTTC. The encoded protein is CASRKRTGKGSGANVLTF.

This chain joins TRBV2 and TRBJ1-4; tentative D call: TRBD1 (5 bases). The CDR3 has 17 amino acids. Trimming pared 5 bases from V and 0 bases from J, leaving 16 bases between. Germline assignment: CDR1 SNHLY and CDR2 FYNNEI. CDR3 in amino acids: CASSIIGQVSTNEKLFF. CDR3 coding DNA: TGTGCCAGCAGTATTATCGGACAAGTTTCAACTAATGAAAAACTGTTTTTT.

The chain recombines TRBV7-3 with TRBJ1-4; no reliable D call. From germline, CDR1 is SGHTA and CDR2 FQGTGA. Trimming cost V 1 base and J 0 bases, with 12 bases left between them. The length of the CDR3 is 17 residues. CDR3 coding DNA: TGTGCCAGCAGCTTAATCCTGTCCAGTGCAACTAATGAAAAACTGTTTTTT. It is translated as CASSLILSSATNEKLFF.

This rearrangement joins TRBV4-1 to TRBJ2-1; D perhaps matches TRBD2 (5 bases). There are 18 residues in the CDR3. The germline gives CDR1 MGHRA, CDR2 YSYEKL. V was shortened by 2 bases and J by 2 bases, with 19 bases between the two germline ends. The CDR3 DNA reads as TGCGCCAGCAGCCAATCCGGACTTGGCTCATCTACCTACAATGAGCAGTTCTTC. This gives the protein CASSQSGLGSSTYNEQFF.

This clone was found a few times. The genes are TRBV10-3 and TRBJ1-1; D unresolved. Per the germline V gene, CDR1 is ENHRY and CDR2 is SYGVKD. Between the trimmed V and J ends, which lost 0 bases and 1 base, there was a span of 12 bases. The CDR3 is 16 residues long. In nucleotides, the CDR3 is TGTGCCATCAGTGAGTCGTACGGGAACGGGAACACTGAAGCTTTCTTT. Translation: CAISESYGNGNTEAFF.

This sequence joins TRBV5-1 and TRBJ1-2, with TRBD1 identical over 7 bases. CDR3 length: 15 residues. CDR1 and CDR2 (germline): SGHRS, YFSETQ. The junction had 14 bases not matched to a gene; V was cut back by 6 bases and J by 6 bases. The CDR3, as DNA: TGCGCCAGCAACACAGGGGTCACTGAGGTTGATGGCTACACCTTC. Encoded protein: CASNTGVTEVDGYTF.

The DNA of the CDR3 is TGTGCCAGCGCTAGCGGCTTTCGCAACGAGCAGTACTTC. It translates to CASASGFRNEQYF. The J gene is TRBJ2-5, the V gene TRBV6-7; 7 positions agree with TRBD2. The J call may not be correct, given that the DNA end is closer to TRBJ2-7. TRBV6-7 counts as an open reading frame of uncertain function. The CDR3 totals 13 residues.

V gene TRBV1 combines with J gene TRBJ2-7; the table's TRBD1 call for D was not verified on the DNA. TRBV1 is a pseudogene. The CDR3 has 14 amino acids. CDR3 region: CTSSPGTGNYEQYF. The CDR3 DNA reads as TGCACCAGCAGCCCCGGGACAGGGAACTACGAGCAGTACTTC.

In DNA, the CDR3 is TGTGCCAGCAGTTTAGTCGACAGGGAGGCTTTCTTT. This translates into CASSLVDREAFF. This chain joins TRBV28 and TRBJ1-1; 7 nucleotides line up with TRBD1. Trimming removed 2 bases from V and 11 bases from J; junction bases left unmatched: 5. The V gene's germline CDR1 is MDHEN and CDR2 SYDVKM. The CDR3 contains 12 residues.

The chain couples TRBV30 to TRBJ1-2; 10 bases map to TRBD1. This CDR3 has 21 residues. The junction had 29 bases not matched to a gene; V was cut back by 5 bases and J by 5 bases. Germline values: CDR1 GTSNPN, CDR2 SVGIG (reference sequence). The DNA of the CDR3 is TGTGCCTGGCAGGTGACAGGGGGCGGCGAGGGTAGAGTACCGGCACCGTATGGCTACACCTTC. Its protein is CAWQVTGGGEGRVPAPYGYTF.

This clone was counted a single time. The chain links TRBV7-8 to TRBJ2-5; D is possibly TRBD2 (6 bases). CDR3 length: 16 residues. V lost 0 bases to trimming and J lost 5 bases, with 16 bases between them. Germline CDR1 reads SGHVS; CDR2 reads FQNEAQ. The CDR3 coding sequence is TGTGCCAGCAGCTTAGCGAAGGGGACTCCCAAGGAGACCCAGTACTTC. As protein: CASSLAKGTPKETQYF.